This T cell receptor (beta chain) was sequenced during a study of molecular identifiers for immune sequencing clone quantification. This clonotype has only one observation. Its matching antigen is unknown. This sequence may be a read error, since a much larger clone differs from it by one base. Bulk TCR libraries were made with methods that had been previously described and with listed TCR primers. TCRdb passed the PCR reads through MiXCR, listing each CDR3 protein once. The sample lists 85,000 to 130,000 distinct CDR3 sequences; roughly 34% were seen once. Points from the study as a whole: Clone sizes that are highly expanded could be underestimated when identical TCR molecules share a barcode. Among effectors, clones above 20 RNA copies held over 97% of molecules; among naive cells, under 1%.

Investigators produced naive CD8 libraries from 20,000 to 1,000,000 sorted cells, drawing on 10%, 30% or 50% RNA. V was clipped by 6 bases and J by 8 bases, with 9 bases between them. The CDR3 has 11 residues. The germline gives CDR1 SGHAT, CDR2 FQNNGV. V and J are TRBV11-2 and TRBJ2-3; possible D gene TRBD1, 5 bases. Sample: naive CD8+ T cells from blood, with Jurkat cell RNA spiked in. Specified subset: FACS-sorted CD8+CD4-CCR7+CD45RA+ naive T cells. The clonotype originates from a human donor in good health. Some libraries in this study had Jurkat cell RNA spiked in. The CDR3 sequence is CASRVGLTQYF. As DNA, the CDR3 is TGTGCCAGCAGGGTGGGGCTTACGCAGTATTTT.